Listed here is a single T cell receptor (beta chain). Its antigen is not identified. This CDR3 is 13 amino acids long. V shed 2 bases, J shed 11 bases, and the junction held 4 bases outside the gene matches. Per germline, CDR1 LGHDT and CDR2 YNNKEL (reference sequence). The data are from a study of T cell responses to AZD1222 COVID-19 vaccine. The protocol was immunoSEQ multiplex PCR, while the TCRdb copy is restricted to in-frame clones and leaves out a portion. Of 150,000 to 160,000 clones listed, approximately 86% were seen once; the top ten hold more than 6.5%. Study conclusions and caveats: Regions 160-218 and 743-854 held dominance among vaccine-associated CD4 TCRs, which spanned spike. Breadth and depth of Spike-specific TCRs rose after two AZD1222 doses. White British donors predominated, females outnumbered males, and clonal diversity was possibly underestimated. Within unmutated variant regions lay the reported targets of nearly half of spike-specific TCRs.

This material consisted of peripheral blood, taken after recovery from COVID-19. This chain uses TRBV3-1 (or the pseudogene TRBV3-2) with TRBJ2-3, with TRBD1 matching 10 bases. The receptor comes from an adult who had recovered from COVID-19. CDR3 residues: CASSQNRDRGQYF. The CDR3 region has the DNA TGTGCCAGCAGCCAAAACCGGGACAGGGGGCAGTATTTT.